The 3 T cell receptor beta chains below were found in one sample sequenced in a study of blood T cell repertoires in COVID-19. TCRdb keeps only in-frame clones here, not all; method: immunoSEQ multiplex PCR. The sample shows 60,000 to 80,000 clones, 65% to 85% of them seen only once. Specimen: PBMCs or T cells enriched from blood (not recorded which). These receptors originate from a woman aged 40 to 50 with acute COVID-19.

V gene TRBV28 combines with J gene TRBJ1-1, with 12 bases fitting TRBD1. Per the germline V gene, CDR1 is MDHEN and CDR2 is SYDVKM. The CDR3 sequence is 19 residues long. Trimming at V came to 1 base and at J to 4 bases, leaving 13 bases not matched to a gene. The CDR3 DNA reads as TGTGCCAGCAGTTTATATCATGGTTACGGGACAGGGGGCCGCACTGAAGCTTTCTTT. Amino acids: CASSLYHGYGTGGRTEAFF.

This chain connects TRBV6-4 to TRBJ2-5, with D possibly TRBD1 on 5 matching bases. V was trimmed by 1 base and J by 3 bases, leaving 9 bases between them. CDR1 is MRHNA, CDR2 SNTAGT, per germline. This CDR3 is built from 14 residues. CDR3 region: CASSDWGREETQYF. CDR3 nucleotides: TGTGCCAGCAGTGACTGGGGCAGGGAAGAGACCCAGTACTTC.

The genes are TRBV27 and TRBJ2-6, with 9 bases matching TRBD2. The length of the CDR3 is 13 residues. Germline-derived CDR1 and CDR2 are MNHEY and SMNVEV (reference sequence). After removal of 8 bases from V and 7 bases from J, the junction contained 3 bases not matched to a gene. CDR3 sequence (DNA): TGTGCCAGCGGGCGGGGGGGAGCCAACGTCCTGACTTTC. It codes for CASGRGGANVLTF.